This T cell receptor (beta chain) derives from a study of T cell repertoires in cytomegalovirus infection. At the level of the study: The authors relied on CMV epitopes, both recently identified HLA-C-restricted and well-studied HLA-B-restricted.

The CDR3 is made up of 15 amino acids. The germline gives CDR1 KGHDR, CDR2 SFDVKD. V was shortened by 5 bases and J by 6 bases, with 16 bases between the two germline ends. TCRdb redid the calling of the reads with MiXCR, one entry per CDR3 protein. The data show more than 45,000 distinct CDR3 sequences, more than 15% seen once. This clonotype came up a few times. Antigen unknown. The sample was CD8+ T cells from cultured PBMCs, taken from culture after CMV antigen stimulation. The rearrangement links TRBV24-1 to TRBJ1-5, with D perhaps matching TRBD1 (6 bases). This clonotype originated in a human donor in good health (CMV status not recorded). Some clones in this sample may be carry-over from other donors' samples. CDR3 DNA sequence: TGTGCCACCAGTGGTGAGGGGGAGGTTGGTCAGCCCCAGCATTTT. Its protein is CATSGEGEVGQPQHF.